These T cell receptor beta chains were read from a single sample in a study of shared clonotypes between healthy human individuals. The repertoire was sequenced with immunoSEQ multiplex PCR; TCRdb's copy has only in-frame clones and lacks some. The data show fewer than 850,000 clones, with about nine tenths seen just once and 34% held by the top ten. Sequencing input: memory CD8+ T cells from PBMCs. The receptors derive from a man between 18 and 29 years old in good health. Some clones in this sample may be carry-over from other donors' samples. CDR3s include the opening cysteine and the closing phenylalanine or tryptophan. D genes are given only for firm matches. Expanded clones get a size class; other rows say once, few or many, or leave the size out.

j_call cdr3_length clone_size d_call v_call cdr3_nt cdr3_aa
TRBJ2-1 15 NA TRBD2 TRBV27 TGTGCCAGCAGTTTATCGCTAGCGGGAGCCAATGAGCAGTTCTTC CASSLSLAGANEQFF
TRBJ2-7 15 NA NA TRBV29-1 TGCAGCGTTGAAGTCCCGGAAGACAGGCCCTACGAGCAGTACTTC CSVEVPEDRPYEQYF
TRBJ1-2 15 NA TRBD1 TRBV6-1 TGTGCCAGCAGTGAATCTTACAGGGGTCCGGGCGGCTACACCTTC CASSESYRGPGGYTF
TRBJ2-7 13 NA NA TRBV7-9 TGTGCCAGCAGCTGGACAAGCTCCTACGAGCAGTACTTC CASSWTSSYEQYF
TRBJ1-1 11 NA NA TRBV6-1 TGTGCCAGCTTTGGGGCCACTGAAGCTTTCTTT CASFGATEAFF
TRBJ2-2 17 NA NA TRBV4-1 TGCGCCAGCAGCCAAGATGCCCCCGCCGCGAACACCGGGGAGCTGTTTTTT CASSQDAPAANTGELFF
TRBJ2-3 14 NA NA TRBV15 TGTGCCACCAGCGACGGCGGGAGCACAGATACGCAGTATTTT CATSDGGSTDTQYF
TRBJ1-3 18 once TRBD1 TRBV7-2 TGTGCCAGCAGCGAAAGGGACAGCGTCCTTCGCTCTGGAAACACCATATATTTT CASSERDSVLRSGNTIYF
TRBJ2-5 14 NA TRBD1 TRBV6-1 TGTGCCAGCAGCCCGACAGGGGTTAAGGAGACCCAGTACTTC CASSPTGVKETQYF
TRBJ1-3 11 NA NA TRBV6-5 TGTGCCAGCAGTTGGGACGGGAACATATATTTT CASSWDGNIYF
TRBJ2-5 17 NA TRBD2 TRBV4-1 TGCGCCAGCAGCCAAGAGAGCGGGAGGGCCTCCCAAGAGACCCAGTACTTC CASSQESGRASQETQYF
TRBJ2-1 15 NA NA TRBV6-5 TGTGCCAGCAGTTACTCGCAGTCCTCCTACAATGAGCAGTTCTTC CASSYSQSSYNEQFF
TRBJ1-1 11 NA NA TRBV19 TGTGCCTCCAGGGGGAACACTGAAGCTTTCTTT CASRGNTEAFF
TRBJ2-7 15 NA TRBD2 TRBV6-5 TGTGCCAGCAGTCCCAGACTAGCGGGTTACTACGAGCAGTACTTC CASSPRLAGYYEQYF
TRBJ2-3 16 NA NA TRBV5-1 TGCGCCAGCAGCTTGGGGGACTCACTTAGCACAGATACGCAGTATTTT CASSLGDSLSTDTQYF
TRBJ1-5 14 NA NA TRBV7-9 TGTGCCAGCAGCTTAGCGCCGGGGAATCAGCCCCAGCATTTT CASSLAPGNQPQHF
TRBJ2-5 15 NA TRBD2 TRBV19 TGTGCCAGTAGCCCCCTAGCGGGGTACCAAGAGACCCAGTACTTC CASSPLAGYQETQYF
TRBJ1-4 15 NA NA TRBV6-5 TGTGCCAGCAGTTACTCGAGGGGGGCTGGTGAAAAACTGTTTTTT CASSYSRGAGEKLFF
TRBJ1-1 14 NA NA TRBV19 TGTGCCAGTAGGTCTGGGGGTATGAACACTGAAGCTTTCTTT CASRSGGMNTEAFF
TRBJ1-1 15 NA TRBD1 TRBV4-1 TGCGCCAGCAGCCATGCACAGGGGGATAACACTGAAGCTTTCTTT CASSHAQGDNTEAFF
TRBJ1-1 15 NA TRBD1 TRBV7-9 TGTGCCAGCAGCACCAGGACAGGGGTAGCCACTGAAGCTTTCTTT CASSTRTGVATEAFF
TRBJ1-2 15 NA NA TRBV27 TGTGCCAGCAGTTTCTCCCCAAAGGGTAACTATGGCTACACCTTC CASSFSPKGNYGYTF
TRBJ2-2 15 few NA TRBV6-4 TGTGCCAGCAGTGAGAGCCCGGAGGGGGCCGGGGAGCTGTTTTTT CASSESPEGAGELFF
TRBJ1-2 15 NA NA TRBV7-9 TGTGCCAGCAGCTTTGGCAGACCCGGTAACTATGGCTACACCTTC CASSFGRPGNYGYTF
TRBJ2-1 17 NA NA TRBV13 TGTGCCAGCAGGCCGGTAAGCGGAGATCCGAGTAGCAATGAGCAGTTCTTC CASRPVSGDPSSNEQFF
TRBJ2-3 15 NA NA TRBV28 TGTGCCAGCAGCCCTGAGGGTTGGGACACAGATACGCAGTATTTT CASSPEGWDTDTQYF
TRBJ1-2 14 NA TRBD1 TRBV6-5 TGTGCCAGCAGTTTCGGACAGGGTGCATGGGGCTACACCTTC CASSFGQGAWGYTF
TRBJ1-4 16 NA NA TRBV27 TGTGCCAGCAGTATGACAGAGTTCGCAACTAATGAAAAACTGTTTTTT CASSMTEFATNEKLFF